A few counts support the clone carrying this T cell receptor beta chain. The sample belongs to a study of CD8+ T cells in alopecia areata. Investigators isolated RNA and reverse transcribed it into cDNA to act as the sequencing template. Profiling relied on immunoSEQ multiplex PCR, and the TCRdb table lists in-frame clones only, not all of them. The sample lists 200,000 to 250,000 clones, approximately 61% occurring once. This CDR3 region has 16 residues. Trimming took 3 bases from V and 6 from J; bases not matched to a gene: 11. Germline CDR1 MGHDK, CDR2 SYGVNS. Alopecia areata patients had lesional scalp punch biopsies and peripheral blood taken from them.

The specimen comprised CD4+ T cells sorted from blood, sampled at week 0. The chain employs TRBV25-1 and TRBJ2-7; 10 bases fit TRBD2. The clonotype comes from a human donor with alopecia areata. CDR3 residues: CASSDPLAGAKGEQYF. The CDR3 DNA is TGTGCCAGCAGTGACCCTCTAGCGGGAGCAAAAGGCGAGCAGTACTTC.